This T cell receptor beta chain comes out of a study of PD-1 blockade in classical Hodgkin lymphoma. Across the study: Intravenous nivolumab at 3 mg/kg was given to patients every 2 weeks.

This clone was counted a few times. The antigen is unknown. Findings and caveats of the study: Patients with a complete response exhibited baseline diversity comparable to newly diagnosed patients. Why repertoires differed is undefined; disease activity or prior therapy possibly contributed. CD4+ TCR diversity, unlike CD8+, climbed significantly by C4D1.

The CDR3 has 14 amino acids. V lost 2 bases and J 2 bases, leaving 10 bases between the germline ends. Germline assignment: CDR1 SGHVS and CDR2 FQNEAQ. Generated by immunoSEQ multiplex PCR, the TCRdb table keeps only in-frame clones and is missing some. The sample carries around 28,000 clones, around 80% recorded once. Time point reported: cycle 4 day 1 (C4D1), after about 6 weeks of nivolumab. Relapses following autologous stem cell transplantation were seen in all patients, with brentuximab vedotin exposure varying. Magnetic negative selection was used to purify CD4+ T cells from PBMCs that had been thawed.

The sample was CD4+ T cells from blood, taken before the fourth cycle of nivolumab. V gene TRBV7-8 combines with J gene TRBJ2-7, with D tentatively TRBD1 (5 bases). The receptor comes from a human donor with classical Hodgkin lymphoma. The CDR3 nucleotides read TGTGCCAGCAGCTTACAAACAGGCCCCTACGAGCAGTACTTC. This translates into CASSLQTGPYEQYF.